This TCR beta chain was found in a study of CD8+ T cells in alopecia areata (dated by TCRdb to the late 2010s). Looking at the study overall: In both human patients and the C3H/HeJ mouse model, the study applied high-throughput TCRbeta sequencing to look at T cell clonal expansion in alopecia areata. TCRbeta CDR3 regions were amplified by immunoSEQ multiplex PCR using 35 Vbeta forward and 13 Jbeta reverse primers. In humans, TCRbeta sequencing was performed on scalp tissue and on sorted CD4+ and CD8+ peripheral blood T cells from healthy controls and from patients with patchy or totalis/universalis alopecia areata. The RNA source kit depended on sample type: the PAXgene miRNA kit for fixed scalp, the miRNeasy kit for PBMCs, and the RNeasy kit for mouse skin. Clonality in the scalp was compared among normal scalp (n=4), patchy alopecia areata scalp (n=8), and alopecia totalis/universalis scalp (n=8).

Points the paper makes about the study in general: Higher clonality and more expanded CD8+ clones were observed in lesional scalp than in normal scalp, particularly in alopecia totalis/universalis, a finding suggestive of antigenic drive. Shared TCR sequences between patients were less evident than in mice, which may be partly attributable to HLA diversity in the patient population. Resident alphabeta T cells in normal human skin are also sequenced, complicating scalp TCR repertoire analysis, unlike mouse skin dominated by gammadelta T cells.

Library creation used the immunoSEQ multiplex PCR assay. For TCR sequencing, RNA was extracted from every sample and reverse transcribed into cDNA to serve as template. First-strand cDNA was synthesized using SuperScript III with a 2:1 mix of oligo-dT and random hexamers. A synthetic immune receptor repertoire was used to assess amplification bias, and residual bias was removed computationally. The published analysis was carried out like this. Raw reads were preprocessed for error removal, and CDR3 was defined according to IMGT conventions as running from the conserved cysteine to phenylalanine. Clonality was computed by normalizing Shannon entropy by log2 of the number of productive unique TCRs and subtracting the result from 1. Whether each scalp clone was CD4 or CD8 was inferred by checking scalp TCRbeta sequences against the CD4 and CD8 repertoires from sorted blood. The source is immuneACCESS, and TCRdb retained only in-frame sequences with V and J called. Part of the clones is not carried over; for the studies checked, unresolved V genes explain less than half of this, and the remainder is unexplained. That table is the source of V, J and clone size, and D and trimming were worked out from the DNA. The sample table contains about 150,000 clones; only one count was recorded for approximately 65% of them. Together, the top ten hold 30% to 45% of the sample.

CDR1 and CDR2, per the germline V gene, are SQVTM and ANQGSEA. A distance of 19 bases separates the germline ends of V and J, which lose 4 bases and 0 bases respectively. From cysteine to phenylalanine, the CDR3 is 17 amino acids long. Left in the record is the CDR3 DNA by itself, 51 bases read in frame from the first base. This clone has just a few counts. The specificity of this receptor is unknown. Base qualities were left out, and no much larger clone turns up one base away. After PBMCs were isolated by density centrifugation and stained for CD3, CD4 and CD8, a FACSAria was used to sort CD4+ and CD8+ T cells. Unaffected controls provided scalp biopsies and blood samples.

The sequence joins TRBV29-1 to TRBJ2-1; possibly the D gene is TRBD2, per 5 matching bases. Source material: CD8+ T cells sorted from blood. The TCR was taken from a human donor in good health. CDR3 region: CSVAGVAATSSYNEQFF. The DNA sequence is as follows: TGCAGCGTTGCCGGGGTTGCTGCCACAAGCTCCTACAATGAGCAGTTCTTC.